This TCR beta chain was captured in a study of CD8 T cells in Susac syndrome. Study-level points and caveats: Acknowledgment was made by the study that its TCR sequencing and HLA analysis involved a relatively small number of individuals.

This clonotype is a singleton in its sample. No antigen is known for it. cDNA came from roughly 0.47 to 1 ug RNA primed by random hexamers. The immunoSEQ assay covered 54 Vbeta and 13 Jbeta segments for CDR3. TCRdb itself ran the immunoSEQ multiplex PCR reads through MiXCR, one entry per CDR3 protein. The data hold 120,000 or so distinct CDR3 sequences, with around 96% observed a single time. Germline CDR1 reads PRHDT; CDR2 reads FYEKMQ (reference sequence). V lost 10 bases to trimming and J lost 4 bases, with 18 bases between them. The CDR3 spans 14 residues. The chain has TRBV13 and TRBJ2-3; D tentatively reads TRBD1 or TRBD2 (5 bases each). The sequence derives from a human donor in good health. Sequences were obtained from CD4+ T cells from PBMCs. The CDR3, as DNA: TGTGCCAACCGGCTGAGGGGTACGGCAGATACGCAGTATTTT. Its translation is CANRLRGTADTQYF.